This entry lists 2 T cell receptor beta chains sequenced from one sample in a study of T cell repertoires in aging, cancer and after chemotherapy. TCR beta rearrangements were amplified from peripheral blood genomic DNA. Rearranged V-D-J TRB sequences were amplified with a mixed TRB-A/B primer pool. TCRdb used MiXCR to reprocess the multiplex PCR reads, holding one entry per CDR3 protein. The sample includes some 6,300 distinct CDR3 sequences, 20% to 30% of them seen just once. Source material: blood. Receptors originate from a human donor with a blood cancer.

This clonotype is medium-sized in the sample. The chain employs TRBV30 and TRBJ2-5; possibly TRBD1 for D (5 bases). Trimming cost V 8 bases and J 1 base, with 14 bases left between them. There are 13 residues in the CDR3. Germline V gene sequence: CDR1 GTSNPN, CDR2 SVGIG (reference sequence). The CDR3 nucleotides are TGTGCCCACTATCTCCAGGGCCAAGAGACCCAGTACTTC. Translation gives CAHYLQGQETQYF.

The chain is built from TRBV2 and TRBJ1-2; 8 nucleotides agree with TRBD1. This CDR3 has 14 residues. Germline-derived CDR1 and CDR2 are SNHLY and FYNNEI. Germline trimming cut 6 bases from V and 0 bases from J; bases unmatched to any gene: 3. The DNA of the CDR3 is TGTGCCAGCAGGGGACAGGAGGCTAACTATGGCTACACCTTC. Translated: CASRGQEANYGYTF.